This TCR beta chain derives from a study of lymphopenia after photon versus proton radiotherapy. This clone was observed a handful of times. What it binds is unknown. V was shortened by 4 bases and J by 8 bases, with 15 bases between the two germline ends. The CDR3 covers 14 residues. Germline V gene sequence: CDR1 SGHRS, CDR2 YFSETQ. The protocol was immunoSEQ multiplex PCR, while the TCRdb copy is restricted to in-frame clones and leaves out a portion. Counted here are some 170,000 clones, 70% to 90% occurring once; the ten biggest clones make up roughly 4.7%. Study-wide points: Under photons, naive T cells and diversity fell while effector/memory populations rose. After the lymphocyte nadir, photon-treated repertoires showed oligoclonal expansion, especially of CD8+ Temra cells.

The clonotype originates from a man aged 45-60 years with gastric cancer. Material: peripheral blood, obtained from a patient treated with photon-based radiotherapy. The chain joins TRBV5-1 to TRBJ1-4; no definite D call. This CDR3 reads CASSPAGEGEKLFF. CDR3 coding DNA: TGCGCCAGCAGCCCCGCCGGGGAAGGAGAAAAACTGTTTTTT.